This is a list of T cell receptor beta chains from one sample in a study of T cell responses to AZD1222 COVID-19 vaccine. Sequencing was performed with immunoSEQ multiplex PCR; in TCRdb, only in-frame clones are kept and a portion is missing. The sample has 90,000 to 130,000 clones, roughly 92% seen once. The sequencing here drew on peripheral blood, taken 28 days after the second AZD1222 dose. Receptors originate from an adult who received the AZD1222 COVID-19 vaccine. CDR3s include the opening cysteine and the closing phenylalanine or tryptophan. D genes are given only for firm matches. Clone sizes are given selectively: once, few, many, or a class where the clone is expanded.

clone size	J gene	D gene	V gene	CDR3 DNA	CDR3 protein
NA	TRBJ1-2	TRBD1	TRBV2	TGTGCCAGCAGGATACAGGGGGCAGGGAGTGGCTACACCTTC	CASRIQGAGSGYTF
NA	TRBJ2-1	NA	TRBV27	TGTGCCAGCAGTTTTGGCGGCCACAATGAGCAGTTCTTC	CASSFGGHNEQFF
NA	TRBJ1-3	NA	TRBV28	TGTGCCAGCAGTTCAAACCGAGGGGCCAGGGGAAGCGCTGGAAACACCATATATTTT	CASSSNRGARGSAGNTIYF
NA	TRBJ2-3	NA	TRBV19	TGTGCCAGTAGTGGGCAACCTAGCACAGATACGCAGTATTTT	CASSGQPSTDTQYF
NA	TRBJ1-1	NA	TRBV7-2	TGTGCCAGCAGCTTAGGGTCGATGAACACTGAAGCTTTCTTT	CASSLGSMNTEAFF
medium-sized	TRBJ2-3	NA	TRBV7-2	TGTGCCAGCAGCCTTTATCAGGCGGGGAGGTATACGCAGTATTTT	CASSLYQAGRYTQYF
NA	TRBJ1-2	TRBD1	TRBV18	TGTGCCAGCTCACCACGGGGACAGGTCTATGGCTACACCTTC	CASSPRGQVYGYTF
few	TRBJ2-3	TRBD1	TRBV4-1	TGCGCCAGCAGCCAACTCATTAAGGACAGGGACGGAAGCGATACGCAGTATTTT	CASSQLIKDRDGSDTQYF
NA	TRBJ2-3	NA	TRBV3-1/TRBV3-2	TGTGCCAGCAGCCAAGGGGTTAGCTCAGATACGCAGTATTTT	CASSQGVSSDTQYF
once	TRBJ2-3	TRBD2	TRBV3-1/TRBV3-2	TGTGCCAGCAGCCAGGAAGCGGGGGTACCAGATACGCAGTATTTT	CASSQEAGVPDTQYF
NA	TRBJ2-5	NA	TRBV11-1	TGTGCCAGCAGCTTGGGGGGACAGCCGAGGGTCGAGACCCAGTACTTC	CASSLGGQPRVETQYF
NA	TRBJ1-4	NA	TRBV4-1	TGCGCCAGCACCCCCAGAACCGGGGCTACTAATGAAAAACTGTTTTTT	CASTPRTGATNEKLFF
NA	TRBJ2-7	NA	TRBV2	TGTGCCTCGAACACCCAGGGTTTGTCCTACGAGCAGTACTTC	CASNTQGLSYEQYF
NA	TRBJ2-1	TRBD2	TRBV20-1	TGCAGTGCTAGTAGACTCAGAGCGGGGGGTTCTGGTGAGCAGTTCTTC	CSASRLRAGGSGEQFF
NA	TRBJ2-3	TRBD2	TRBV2	TGTGCCAGCACCCCTAGCGGGGGATACACAGATACGCAGTATTTT	CASTPSGGYTDTQYF
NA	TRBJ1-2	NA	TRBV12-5	TGTGCTAGTGGCCGGGGGCAGGGTTTAGGTGGCTACACCTTC	CASGRGQGLGGYTF
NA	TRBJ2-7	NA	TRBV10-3	TGTGCCATCAGTATACTCAGGGACTACGAGCAGTACTTC	CAISILRDYEQYF
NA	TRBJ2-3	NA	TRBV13	TGTGCCAGCAGCCGTCCGAGACACGGTGTTATTGATACGCAGTATTTT	CASSRPRHGVIDTQYF
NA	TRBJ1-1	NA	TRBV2	TGTGCCAGCGCACAAACCATGAACACTGAAGCTTTCTTT	CASAQTMNTEAFF
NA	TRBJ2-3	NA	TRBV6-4	TGTGCCAGCAGTGGGAGCACAGATACGCAGTATTTT	CASSGSTDTQYF
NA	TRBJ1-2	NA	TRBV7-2	TGTGCCAGCAGCTTAGCGCCGGCCGGGTCCAACTATGGCTACACCTTC	CASSLAPAGSNYGYTF
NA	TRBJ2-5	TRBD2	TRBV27	TGTGCCAGCAGAAGAAGCGGGATCCAAGAGACCCAGTACTTC	CASRRSGIQETQYF
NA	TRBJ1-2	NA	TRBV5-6	TGTGCCAGCAGCACGACCAAGTGGGGTTACTATGGCTACACCTTC	CASSTTKWGYYGYTF
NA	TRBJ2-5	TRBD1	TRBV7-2	TGTGCCAGCAGCCGGGACAGGGGGCGAGAGACCCAGTACTTC	CASSRDRGRETQYF
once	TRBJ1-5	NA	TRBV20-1	TGCAGTGCTAGTACAGGGACGGGCAATCAGCCCCAGCATTTT	CSASTGTGNQPQHF
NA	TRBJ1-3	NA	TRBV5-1	TGCGCCAGCAGCTTGGTGGGGGAGCGTTACGGAAACACCATATATTTT	CASSLVGERYGNTIYF
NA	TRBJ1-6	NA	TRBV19	TGTGCCAGTAGTAGAGGACAGACCAATTCACCCCTCCACTTT	CASSRGQTNSPLHF
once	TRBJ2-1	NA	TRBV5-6	TGTGCCAGCAGCTTGATGGTAGACAATGAGCAGTTCTTC	CASSLMVDNEQFF
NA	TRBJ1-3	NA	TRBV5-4	TGTGCCAGCAGCCCGCAATGGGGGGGTGGCCCTGGAAACACCATATATTTT	CASSPQWGGGPGNTIYF
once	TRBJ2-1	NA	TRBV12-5	TGTGCTAGTGCTCCACCAGGTGAGCAGTTCTTC	CASAPPGEQFF
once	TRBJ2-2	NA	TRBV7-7	TGTGCTAGCAGCCCGAGGGGTCTTGGCACCGGGGAGCTGTTTTTT	CASSPRGLGTGELFF
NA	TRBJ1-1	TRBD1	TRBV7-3	TGTGCCAGCAGCACCTACAGGGGGCCGTTGAACACTGAAGCTTTCTTT	CASSTYRGPLNTEAFF
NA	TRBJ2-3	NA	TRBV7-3	TGTGCCAGCAGCTCGGGGTCTACTACGCAGTATTTT	CASSSGSTTQYF
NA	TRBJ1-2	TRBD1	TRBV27	TGTGCCAGCAGTTTACCCGACAGGGCCGATGGCTACACCTTC	CASSLPDRADGYTF
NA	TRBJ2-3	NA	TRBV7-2	TGTGCCAGCTACGGGGGCGGGGCCGATACGCAGTATTTT	CASYGGGADTQYF
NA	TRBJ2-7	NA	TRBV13	TGTGCCAGCAGCTTGGGGGGACACCATTACGAGCAGTACTTC	CASSLGGHHYEQYF
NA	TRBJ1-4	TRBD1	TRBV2	TGTGCCAGCGGGGGACAGGGCGGAGAAAAACTGTTTTTT	CASGGQGGEKLFF
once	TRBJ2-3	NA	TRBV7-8	TGTGCCAGCAGATTTCAATGGGGCCCAGATACGCAGTATTTT	CASRFQWGPDTQYF
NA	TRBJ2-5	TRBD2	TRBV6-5	TGTGCCAGCACCATGGGAGGGGTGGAGACCCAGTACTTC	CASTMGGVETQYF
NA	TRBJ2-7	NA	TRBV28	TGTGCCAGCAGGGACAGTTACGAGCAGTACTTC	CASRDSYEQYF
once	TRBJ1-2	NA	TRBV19	TGTGCCAGTAGTATCGTTCAGGGCGAGTATGGCTACACCTTC	CASSIVQGEYGYTF
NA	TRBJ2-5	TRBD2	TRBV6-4	TGTGCCAGCAGTGATCCAGCGGGGGCCCCCCTGTACCAAGAGACCCAGTACTTC	CASSDPAGAPLYQETQYF
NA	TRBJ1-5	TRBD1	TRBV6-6	TGTGCCAGCAGAACAGGGGACGTCAATCAGCCCCAGCATTTT	CASRTGDVNQPQHF
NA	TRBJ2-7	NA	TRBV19	TGTGCCAGTAGTATAGGGTCCAGGGGCGCCGTGTACGAGCAGTACTTC	CASSIGSRGAVYEQYF
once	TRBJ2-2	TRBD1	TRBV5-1	TGCGCCAGCAGGGCTAGGAGGGTCGGGACAGGGATTAACACCGGGGAGCTGTTTTTT	CASRARRVGTGINTGELFF
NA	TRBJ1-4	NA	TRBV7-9	TGTGCCAGCAGCTTAGCGCTCTGGGTTACTAATGAAAAACTGTTTTTT	CASSLALWVTNEKLFF
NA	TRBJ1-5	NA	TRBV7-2	TGTGCCAGCAGCTCCATGACAGGTCAGCCCCAGCATTTT	CASSSMTGQPQHF
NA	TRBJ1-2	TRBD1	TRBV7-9	TGTGCCAGCAGTTCCGAATGGACAGGGGGAGATTATGGCTACACCTTC	CASSSEWTGGDYGYTF
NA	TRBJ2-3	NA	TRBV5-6	TGTGCCAGCAGCCCGGGAGCTAGCACAGATACGCAGTATTTT	CASSPGASTDTQYF
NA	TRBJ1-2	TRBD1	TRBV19	TGTGCCAGTAGTCCCCGGACAGGGAGGGCTTACGGATTCTATGGCTACACCTTC	CASSPRTGRAYGFYGYTF
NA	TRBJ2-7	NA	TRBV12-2	TGTGCAAGTCGCTTTCGGTCCCAGGGGAAAGGGGAGCAGTACTTC	CASRFRSQGKGEQYF
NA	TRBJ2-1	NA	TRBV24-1	TGTGCCACCAGTCAGGCCTACAGGGTTAATGAGCAGTTCTTC	CATSQAYRVNEQFF
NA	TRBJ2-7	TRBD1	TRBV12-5	TGTGCTAGTGGTCCTCGGGACAGGGGAACTTACGAGCAGTACTTC	CASGPRDRGTYEQYF
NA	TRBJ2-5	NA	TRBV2	TGTGCCATCCAGGCGCAGGGGGGTGGAGAGACCCAGTACTTC	CAIQAQGGGETQYF
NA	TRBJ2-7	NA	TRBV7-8	TGTGCCAGCAGCCCCCGGTGGTCCTACGAGCAGTACTTC	CASSPRWSYEQYF
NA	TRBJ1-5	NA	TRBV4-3	TGCGCCAGCAGCCAAGACAGGGGCAATCAGCCCCAGCATTTT	CASSQDRGNQPQHF
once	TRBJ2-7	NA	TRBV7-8	TGTGCCAGCAGCTTAACTGAGGTACAAAGCTCCTACGAGCAGTACTTC	CASSLTEVQSSYEQYF
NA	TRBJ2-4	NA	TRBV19	TGTGCCAGTAGTAGACAGGTCGACATTCAGTACTTC	CASSRQVDIQYF
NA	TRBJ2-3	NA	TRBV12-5	TGTGCTAGTGCCTACGGGAGCACAGATACGCAGTATTTT	CASAYGSTDTQYF
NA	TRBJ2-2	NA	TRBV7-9	TGTGCCAGCAGCTTAGCGCTAGATTTCACCGGGGAGCTGTTTTTT	CASSLALDFTGELFF